This T cell receptor beta chain comes out of a study of cytomegalovirus exposure and HLA in healthy donors. This CDR3 contains 16 residues. Germline V CDR1 and CDR2: SGDLS, YYNGEE. Trimming removed 3 bases from V and 10 bases from J, with 20 bases in between. Healthy bone marrow donors made up the donors. PCR involved 60 Vbeta and 13 Jbeta primers. Repertoires were generated with immunoSEQ multiplex PCR, while TCRdb's copy carries only in-frame clones and drops some. The data contain around 170,000 clones, roughly 80% of them singletons. Study-wide results and limits: HLA allele associations emerged for about 18,000 TCR beta sequences in a later analysis, at 0.05 false discovery rate.

With respect to this clone: Its specificity is not known.

The chain joins TRBV9 to TRBJ1-6; tentative D call: TRBD1 (5 bases). This sequence originates from a man between 60 and 70 years old in good health and CMV-seronegative. Sequences were obtained from PBMCs. The CDR3 here is CASSASGNRAASPLHF. CDR3 coding DNA: TGTGCCAGCAGCGCCTCAGGGAACCGTGCTGCATCACCCCTCCACTTT. Full variable domain (outside the CDR3, taken from reference TRBV9 and TRBJ1-6): DSGVTQTPKHLITATGQRVTLRCSPRSGDLSVYWYQQSLDQGLQFLIQYYNGEERAKGNILERFSAQQFPDLHSELNLSSLELGDSALYFCASSASGNRAASPLHFGNGTRLTVT.